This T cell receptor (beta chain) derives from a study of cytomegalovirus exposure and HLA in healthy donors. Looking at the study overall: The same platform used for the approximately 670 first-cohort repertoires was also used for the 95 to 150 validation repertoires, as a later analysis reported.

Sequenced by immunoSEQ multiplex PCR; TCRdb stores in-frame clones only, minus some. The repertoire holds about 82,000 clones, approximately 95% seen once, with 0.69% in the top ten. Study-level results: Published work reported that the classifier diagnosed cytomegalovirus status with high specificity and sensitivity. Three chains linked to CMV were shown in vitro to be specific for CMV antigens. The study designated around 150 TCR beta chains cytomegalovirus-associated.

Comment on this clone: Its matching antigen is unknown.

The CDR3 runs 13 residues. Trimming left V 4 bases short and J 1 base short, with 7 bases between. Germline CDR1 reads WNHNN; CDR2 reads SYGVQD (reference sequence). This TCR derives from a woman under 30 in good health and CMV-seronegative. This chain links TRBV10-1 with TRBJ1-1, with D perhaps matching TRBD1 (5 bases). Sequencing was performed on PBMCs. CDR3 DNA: TGCGCCAGCAGTGCCGGGGGGAACACTGAAGCTTTCTTT. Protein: CASSAGGNTEAFF.